The 8 T cell receptor beta chains below all came from one sample that was sequenced in a study of Ad26.COV2.S vaccination and SARS-CoV-2 variants. TCRdb's table, derived via immunoSEQ multiplex PCR, lists solely in-frame clones and lacks some. The sample includes 300,000 to 450,000 clones, 70% to 90% seen only once; the top ten take roughly 3.1%. Treatment defined: about 20 received Ad26.COV2.S at low or high dose, single or two shots; several received placebo; per-sample allocation not given. Sample collection was performed on day 63 after the first vaccine or placebo injection. The sample here was peripheral blood, taken in a trial of Ad26.COV2.S vaccine versus placebo. The receptors come from a person aged 18-60 years who received the Ad26.COV2.S COVID-19 vaccine or a placebo.

This clone was detected once. The chain combines TRBV5-1 with TRBJ1-2, with D possibly being TRBD1 (6 bases). CDR3 length: 16 residues. Between the trimmed V and J ends, which lost 4 bases and 2 bases, there was a span of 18 bases. Germline V CDR1 and CDR2: SGHRS, YFSETQ. CDR3 residues: CASSPDGRGENYGYTF. The CDR3 bases are TGCGCCAGCAGCCCGGACGGCAGGGGAGAGAACTATGGCTACACCTTC. Combining the CDR3 with reference TRBV5-1 and TRBJ1-2 gives the whole variable domain KAGVTQTPRYLIKTRGQQVTLSCSPISGHRSVSWYQQTPGQGLQFLFEYFSETQRNKGNFPGRFSGRQFSNSRSEMNVSTLELGDSALYLCASSPDGRGENYGYTFGSGTRLTVV.

The rearrangement uses TRBV7-9 and TRBJ2-5; 8 nucleotides agree with TRBD2. Germline V gene lookup returns CDR1 SEHNR and CDR2 FQNEAQ (reference sequence). Germline trimming cut 5 bases from V and 3 bases from J; bases unmatched to any gene: 14. This CDR3 is 17 amino acids long. CDR3 amino acids: CASSPPGFGGGKETQYF. As DNA, the CDR3 is TGTGCCAGCAGCCCGCCGGGCTTTGGCGGGGGGAAAGAGACCCAGTACTTC.

This clone occurred once. The chain uses TRBV5-4 and TRBJ2-3, with TRBD2 identical over 7 bases. V gave up 4 bases and J gave up 1 base; unmatched junction bases: 9. The length of the CDR3 is 16 residues. CDR1 and CDR2 (germline): SGHNT, YYREEE (reference sequence). DNA of the CDR3: TGTGCCAGCAGCGTAGGACGGACTAGTGGCACAGATACGCAGTATTTT. This sequence encodes CASSVGRTSGTDTQYF.

The chain uses TRBV10-3 and TRBJ2-7; 8 nucleotides agree with TRBD2. J lost 7 bases, V lost 9 bases, and 14 bases had no gene match. The CDR3 sequence is 14 residues long. Per germline, CDR1 ENHRY and CDR2 SYGVKD. CDR3 sequence: CAISRAGADREQYF. CDR3 sequence (DNA): TGTGCCATTAGTAGAGCGGGAGCCGATAGGGAGCAGTACTTC.

This clone is a singleton in its sample. The rearrangement uses TRBV11-2 and TRBJ2-5; TRBD1 agrees at 12 bases. CDR1 and CDR2 from the germline V gene are SGHAT and FQNNGV. V shed 6 bases and J 5 bases; nucleotides not matched to a gene: 7. The CDR3 is 15 residues long. The CDR3 loop reads CASRQGQGAWETQYF. The DNA of the CDR3 is TGTGCCAGCAGACAGGGACAGGGGGCTTGGGAGACCCAGTACTTC. Looking up the rest from reference TRBV11-2 and TRBJ2-5 gives the full variable domain: EAGVAQSPRYKIIEKRQSVAFWCNPISGHATLYWYQQILGQGPKLLIQFQNNGVVDDSQLPKDRFSAERLKGVDSTLKIQPAKLEDSAVYLCASRQGQGAWETQYFGPGTRLLVL.

The V gene is TRBV28, the J gene TRBJ2-2; weak D call: TRBD2 (5 bases). Germline CDR1 reads MDHEN; CDR2 reads SYDVKM. This CDR3 contains 16 residues. The V end lost 2 bases, the J end lost 5 bases, and 15 bases lay between the germline ends. The DNA for the CDR3 is TGTGCCAGCAGTTTAGGCGGTCGAGGCGGGACCGGGGAGCTGTTTTTT. Translated, it gives CASSLGGRGGTGELFF.

The rearrangement joins TRBV5-1 to TRBJ2-6, with D perhaps assigned TRBD1 or TRBD2 (6 bases each). CDR1 SGHRS and CDR2 YFSETQ come from the germline V gene. Trimming took off 0 bases at V and 0 bases at J, with 16 bases between the two ends. The CDR3 spans 19 residues. CDR3 DNA: TGCGCCAGCAGCTTGGCCCCGGCGGGACAACGCTCTGGGGCCAACGTCCTGACTTTC. Protein: CASSLAPAGQRSGANVLTF.

The chain links TRBV6-5 to TRBJ1-5; maybe TRBD1 (6 bases). The CDR3 runs 14 residues. The V gene lost 9 bases and the J gene lost 1 base, with 13 bases spanning the gap. Germline assignment: CDR1 MNHEY and CDR2 SVGAGI. The CDR3 spells CASKQGLSNQPQHF. The CDR3 nucleotides are TGTGCCAGTAAACAGGGACTCAGCAATCAGCCCCAGCATTTT.